These 24 T cell receptor beta chains were sequenced from one sample in a study of neoadjuvant anti-PD-1 for oral cavity cancer. Assay: immunoSEQ multiplex PCR; the TCRdb copy retains only in-frame clones and omits some. The sample has about 16,000 clones, about two thirds seen once. Sample: PBMCs, taken before nivolumab (anti-PD-1) treatment. These receptor sequences come from a person aged 35 to 85 with oral cavity squamous cell carcinoma.

The chain is built from TRBV2 and TRBJ2-1, with TRBD2 matching 9 bases. After removal of 7 bases from V and 6 bases from J, the junction contained 7 bases not matched to a gene. This CDR3 has 14 amino acids. Germline V gene data show CDR1 as SNHLY and CDR2 as FYNNEI. Here the CDR3 DNA reads TGTGCCAGCATCGCGGGAGGGGCTGGCAATGAGCAGTTCTTC. The encoded protein is CASIAGGAGNEQFF.

The chain combines TRBV10-3 with TRBJ1-2, with a tentative D call TRBD1 (6 bases). V was cut by 2 bases and J by 2 bases, with 12 bases left in between. This CDR3 has 15 residues. Germline CDR1 is ENHRY and CDR2 is SYGVKD. The CDR3 nucleotides read TGTGCCATCAGTGAGCGGACAGACTTAAACTATGGCTACACCTTC. This sequence encodes CAISERTDLNYGYTF.

This sequence joins TRBV5-1 and TRBJ2-3, with D possibly being TRBD2 (5 bases). The CDR3 length is 15 residues. The germline CDR1 and CDR2 sequences are SGHRS and YFSETQ. Trimming cost V 4 bases and J 7 bases, with 19 bases left between them. CDR3 bases: TGCGCCAGCAGCCTTCCCGTCCCGGAGGTCAATACGCAGTATTTT. It specifies CASSLPVPEVNTQYF.

A few counts support this clone. J is TRBJ2-3 and V is TRBV5-1; maybe TRBD1 (6 bases). The germline V and J ends were trimmed by 2 bases and 6 bases, with 10 bases remaining between them. The CDR3 contains 13 residues. Germline CDR1 reads SGHRS; CDR2 reads YFSETQ. In nucleotides, the CDR3 is TGCGCCAGCAGCTTAACAGGGTGGGATACGCAGTATTTT. Translation gives CASSLTGWDTQYF.

This clone was seen more than once but under ten times. CDR3 DNA: TGTGCCTGGAGGGTATACTCCAACTATGGCTACACCTTC. Translating gives CAWRVYSNYGYTF. The chain recombines TRBV30 with TRBJ1-2; D unclear. With 3 bases removed from V and 2 bases from J, the gap between germline ends came to 10 bases. The CDR3 spans 13 residues. Per the germline V gene, CDR1 is GTSNPN and CDR2 is SVGIG (reference sequence).

The chain carries TRBV11-2 and TRBJ2-7, with D perhaps matching TRBD2 (6 bases). Germline V lookup: CDR1 SGHAT, CDR2 FQNNGV. CDR3 length: 17 amino acids. With 1 base removed from V and 7 bases from J, the gap between germline ends came to 23 bases. For the CDR3, the DNA is TGTGCCAGCAGCTTAGGGGGAGCCTGGGGAGGACCGCTAGAGCAGTACTTC. This translates into CASSLGGAWGGPLEQYF.

The V gene is TRBV6-5, the J gene TRBJ2-5; D is unclear. The CDR3 runs to 11 residues. The V and J ends lost 8 bases and 5 bases respectively, with 9 bases between them. Germline CDR1 MNHEY, CDR2 SVGAGI. CDR3 in DNA: TGTGCCAGCTCCCAACGGGAGACCCAGTACTTC. As protein: CASSQRETQYF.

The V gene is TRBV28, the J gene TRBJ1-4; D is perhaps TRBD1 (6 bases). CDR3 size: 14 residues. Per germline, CDR1 MDHEN and CDR2 SYDVKM. V lost 7 bases and J lost 3, with 12 bases in between. Written as DNA, the CDR3 is TGTGCCAGCACTATAAGGGGGTCTAATGAAAAACTGTTTTTT. Protein product: CASTIRGSNEKLFF.

J is TRBJ2-7 and V is TRBV6-1; D call uncertain. V was clipped by 2 bases and J by 2 bases, with 4 bases between them. There are 12 residues in the CDR3. CDR1 and CDR2 (germline): MNHNS, SASEGT. As DNA, the CDR3 is TGTGCCAGCAGTGAATGGACCTACGAGCAGTACTTC. This sequence encodes CASSEWTYEQYF.

The gene calls are TRBV14 and TRBJ2-1, with 11 bases identical to TRBD2. This CDR3 has 15 amino acids. V was clipped by 4 bases and J by 6 bases; unmatched bases: 5. Germline V gives CDR1 SGHDN, CDR2 FVKESK. In DNA form, the CDR3 reads TGTGCCAGCAGCCTGACTAGCGGGACAGGCAATGAGCAGTTCTTC. Translating it yields CASSLTSGTGNEQFF. The full variable domain, its missing parts supplied by reference TRBV14 and TRBJ2-1, is EAGVTQFPSHSVIEKGQTVTLRCDPISGHDNLYWYRRVMGKEIKFLLHFVKESKQDESGMPNNRFLAERTGGTYSTLKVQPAELEDSGVYFCASSLTSGTGNEQFFGPGTRLTVL.

This clone has only one observation. V gene TRBV5-6 combines with J gene TRBJ1-1; D is undetermined. This CDR3 has 12 residues. From germline, CDR1 is SGHDT and CDR2 YYEEEE. With 6 bases removed from V and 4 bases from J, the gap between germline ends came to 10 bases. The CDR3 sequence: CASTRFGTEAFF. CDR3 nucleotide sequence: TGTGCCAGCACCCGTTTTGGCACTGAAGCTTTCTTT.

Here the CDR3 reads CASSSPNSGDTQYF. DNA of the CDR3: TGCGCCAGCAGCTCTCCCAACTCAGGAGATACGCAGTATTTT. The J gene is TRBJ2-3, the V gene TRBV5-1; no firm D call. This CDR3 comprises 14 residues. Trimming took off 3 bases at V and 5 bases at J, with 13 bases between the two ends. Germline V gene sequence: CDR1 SGHRS, CDR2 YFSETQ.

The table lists this clone with a few counts. In DNA form, the CDR3 reads TGTGCCAGCAGCACAGGGGACACAACTAATGAAAAACTGTTTTTT. Its protein product is CASSTGDTTNEKLFF. The chain joins TRBV9 to TRBJ1-4, with 7 positions matching TRBD1. The germline V gene has CDR1 SGDLS and CDR2 YYNGEE. The ends lost 4 bases at V and 0 bases at J; junction bases unmatched: 3. CDR3 length equals 15 residues.

This chain joins TRBV11-2 and TRBJ2-1; the D gene is possibly TRBD2 (6 bases). Germline V gives CDR1 SGHAT, CDR2 FQNNGV. The V and J ends lost 3 bases and 9 bases respectively, with 12 bases between them. The CDR3 totals 13 residues. The CDR3 protein is CASSFPEGGEQFF. The CDR3 nucleotides read TGTGCCAGCAGCTTTCCCGAGGGAGGTGAGCAGTTCTTC.

The chain carries TRBV6-6 and TRBJ2-7, with D hard to call. CDR1 MNHNY and CDR2 SVGAGI come from the germline V gene (reference sequence). The CDR3 sequence is 12 residues long. Deletions cut 2 bases from V and 7 bases from J, with 9 bases between. DNA for the CDR3: TGTGCCAGCAGTTACGATTTGAAAGAGCAGTACTTC. Translating it yields CASSYDLKEQYF.

Note on this clone: The junction differs from germline at one of its ends, possibly a read error. V gene TRBV6-5 combines with J gene TRBJ2-7; the D gene is possibly TRBD1 (5 bases). Germline V gives CDR1 MNHEY, CDR2 SVGAGI. CDR3 length: 11 residues. CDR3 sequence reads: CASSYMGRATF. CDR3 nucleotides: TGTGCCAGCAGTTACATGGGCAGGGCGACTTTC.

This clone was counted between two and nine times. The genes are TRBV28 and TRBJ1-1; D remains ambiguous. Trimming stripped 2 bases from V and 1 base from J, with 2 bases between. The CDR3 is 12 amino acids. CDR1 MDHEN and CDR2 SYDVKM come from the germline V gene. The CDR3 nucleotides read TGTGCCAGCAGTTTACAGAACACTGAAGCTTTCTTT. This codes for CASSLQNTEAFF.

V and J are TRBV14 and TRBJ2-1; 8 bases line up with TRBD2. The CDR3 extends over 19 amino acids. J gave up 3 bases and V 0 bases, and 13 bases lay outside the gene matches. CDR1 and CDR2 (germline): SGHDN, FVKESK. CDR3 loop: CASSQDGPTGSGIYNEQFF. Here the CDR3 DNA reads TGTGCCAGCAGCCAAGATGGCCCCACGGGTAGCGGGATCTACAATGAGCAGTTCTTC. Combining the CDR3 with reference TRBV14 and TRBJ2-1 gives the whole variable domain EAGVTQFPSHSVIEKGQTVTLRCDPISGHDNLYWYRRVMGKEIKFLLHFVKESKQDESGMPNNRFLAERTGGTYSTLKVQPAELEDSGVYFCASSQDGPTGSGIYNEQFFGPGTRLTVL.

The gene calls are TRBV6-5 and TRBJ2-7; TRBD2 agrees at 8 bases. This CDR3 region has 15 residues. Trimming at V came to 0 bases and at J to 4 bases, leaving 5 bases not matched to a gene. Germline CDR1 MNHEY, CDR2 SVGAGI. The CDR3 region is CASSYSGLAGYEQYF. In nucleotides, the CDR3 is TGTGCCAGCAGTTACTCCGGTCTAGCGGGTTACGAGCAGTACTTC.

This clone was detected only a few times. The chain is built from TRBV29-1 and TRBJ1-5; no definite D call. The CDR3 consists of 13 residues. V was cut by 4 bases and J by 2 bases, with 9 bases left in between. The germline CDR1 and CDR2 sequences are SQVTM and ANQGSEA. In nucleotides, the CDR3 is TGCAGCGTTGCAGGTGGCGGCAATCAGCCCCAGCATTTT. Translation gives CSVAGGGNQPQHF.

The chain uses TRBV21-1 and TRBJ2-7; the DNA was not compared with TRBD2, the D call given in the table. TRBV21-1 is a pseudogene segment. This CDR3 is built from 15 residues. CDR3 sequence (DNA): TGTGCCAGCCCCTGGGGAGGGCAGCCGTCCTACGAGCAGTACTTC. This translates into CASPWGGQPSYEQYF.

The V gene is TRBV10-3, the J gene TRBJ2-6; D is tentatively TRBD1 or TRBD2 (5 bases each). The CDR3 has 17 amino acids. CDR1 is ENHRY and CDR2 is SYGVKD in the germline V gene. Between the trimmed V and J ends, which lost 6 bases and 1 base, there was a span of 16 bases. The CDR3: CAIRGTSVSSGANVLTF. CDR3 nucleotide sequence: TGTGCCATCAGAGGGACCTCCGTATCTTCTGGGGCCAACGTCCTGACTTTC.

The chain recombines TRBV5-6 with TRBJ1-5, with unresolved D. Trimming removed 1 base from V and 3 bases from J, with 8 bases in between. This CDR3 is 14 amino acids long. Germline CDR1 and CDR2: SGHDT and YYEEEE. Here the CDR3 reads CASSLREINQPQHF. The CDR3 bases are TGTGCCAGCAGCTTGAGAGAGATCAATCAGCCCCAGCATTTT. Using reference TRBV5-6 and TRBJ1-5 for the parts outside the CDR3, the full variable domain is DAGVTQSPTHLIKTRGQQVTLRCSPKSGHDTVSWYQQALGQGPQFIFQYYEEEERQRGNFPDRFSGHQFPNYSSELNVNALLLGDSALYLCASSLREINQPQHFGDGTRLSIL.

V and J are TRBV15 and TRBJ1-1, with unresolved D. The CDR3 is 16 residues long. V lost 0 bases to trimming and J lost 0 bases, with 11 bases between them. Germline assignment: CDR1 LNHNV and CDR2 YYDKDF (reference sequence). The CDR3: CATSREGGEMNTEAFF. CDR3 nucleotides: TGTGCCACCAGCAGAGAAGGCGGAGAGATGAACACTGAAGCTTTCTTT.